The clone carrying this TCR beta chain was seen only a few times. Its cognate antigen is unknown. The entry originates in a study of shared clonotypes between healthy human individuals. Germline assignment: CDR1 MNHEY and CDR2 SVGAGI. The CDR3 totals 13 residues. Deletions cut 6 bases from V and 6 bases from J, with 14 bases between. The study, taken as a whole, reports: Sampling covered nothing but blood. Tissue TCR repertoires likely differ from those found in blood.

Libraries were prepared by immunoSEQ multiplex PCR; TCRdb keeps only in-frame clonotypes and omits some of them. The repertoire includes 950,000 to 1,300,000 clones, roughly 75% of them detected once, and approximately 1.5% sits in the top ten. This chain uses TRBV6-5 with TRBJ1-2; no definite D call. The sequencing input was memory CD4+ T cells sorted from blood. Subset indicated: CD45RA-negative fraction. The receptor was isolated from a man between 18 and 35 years old in good health. CDR3 region: CASSESGYDGYTF. As DNA, the CDR3 is TGTGCCAGCAGCGAGTCGGGGTATGATGGCTACACCTTC.